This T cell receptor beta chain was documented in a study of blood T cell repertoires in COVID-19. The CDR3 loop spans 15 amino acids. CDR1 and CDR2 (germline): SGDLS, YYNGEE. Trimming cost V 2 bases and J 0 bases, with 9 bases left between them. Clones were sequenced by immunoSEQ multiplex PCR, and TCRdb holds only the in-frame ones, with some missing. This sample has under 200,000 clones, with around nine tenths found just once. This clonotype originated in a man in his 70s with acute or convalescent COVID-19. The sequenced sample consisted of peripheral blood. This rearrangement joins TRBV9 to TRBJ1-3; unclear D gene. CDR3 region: CASSVEGYSGNTIYF. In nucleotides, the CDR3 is TGTGCCAGCAGCGTCGAGGGTTACTCTGGAAACACCATATATTTT.